The clone carrying this T cell receptor (beta chain) came up a few times. As yet, its antigen is unknown. The sample is drawn from a study of T cells after yellow fever vaccination. Overall study: Low-cell-number fractions were prepared with SMART-Seq v4 Ultra Low Input.

Per germline, CDR1 LNHNV and CDR2 YYDKDF (reference sequence). CDR3 length: 14 residues. V shed 6 bases and J shed 1 base, with 9 bases lying between them. A single record per CDR3 protein comes from TCRdb applying MiXCR to the 5' RACE reads. Of about 580,000 distinct CDR3 sequences in the sample, roughly a sixth are singletons; the top ten hold approximately 15%. Study-level results: Post-booster reappearance was seen for most primary-vaccination clones (roughly 96% CD4, 80% to 90% CD8). It was a small share of clonotypes that appeared in both CD4 and CD8 compartments.

The specimen comprised PBMCs, sampled 5 days after the first yellow fever vaccination. The chain uses TRBV15 and TRBJ2-2; tentative D call: TRBD1 (5 bases). The TCR originated in a man aged 18 to 30 who received the YFV17D yellow fever vaccine. The CDR3, as DNA: TGTGCCACCAGACAAGGACAGAACACCGGGGAGCTGTTTTTT. It is translated as CATRQGQNTGELFF.